Sequencing of this T cell receptor (beta chain) was carried out in a study of beta chain features in type 1 diabetes. General study points: All four CD4+ subsets of Type 1 diabetes patients contained TCRB CDR3s that were moderately but significantly shorter. Naive, central memory and Treg TCRB repertoires appeared more alike in patients than in healthy donors.

The whole isolated RNA underwent reverse transcription, so sequencing captured expressed TCRB transcripts. The table came from immunoSEQ multiplex PCR; TCRdb's copy has only in-frame clones and leaves some out. The sample has some 150,000 clones, approximately 9.1% seen once. This clone has a handful of counts. The antigen remains unidentified. This CDR3 is built from 12 residues. Trimming left V 1 base short and J 14 bases short, with 14 bases between. The germline V gene has CDR1 SNHLY and CDR2 FYNNEI. This sequence joins TRBV2 and TRBJ1-2, with no clear D. The sequencing sample was made of central memory CD4+ T cells from blood. The sequence derives from a woman aged 25 to 39 with type 1 diabetes. The CDR3 coding sequence is TGTGCCAGCAGTGAAGTGTACAACCCATGGACCTTC. Its protein product is CASSEVYNPWTF.